Listed below are T cell receptor beta chains from one sample, sequenced in a study of identifying expanded T cells in peripheral blood. Some clones are missing from TCRdb's copy, which holds only in-frame ones; the method was immunoSEQ multiplex PCR. Found here are 95,000 or so clones, more than 75% of them singletons; the top ten hold roughly 5.3%. The sequenced material came from blood. These receptors were obtained from a person between 18 and 69 years old in good health. The CDR3 runs from the conserved cysteine through the conserved F or W.

TRBV5-8	TRBJ2-5	CASSSFSRGPQETQYF
TRBV7-6	TRBJ1-1	CASSLQTGRTEAFF
TRBV7-9	TRBJ2-7	CASSFGSRRQYF
TRBV11-2	TRBJ2-3	CASSFLAGANPDTQYF
TRBV4-3	TRBJ2-1	CASSQDDEGQALNEQFF
TRBV7-8	TRBJ1-5	CASSTGQPNQPQHF
TRBV11-2	TRBJ2-1	CASSELAGARFEQFF
TRBV30	TRBJ2-5	CAWSGNRGRVETQYF
TRBV18	TRBJ2-5	CASSRDLEETQYF
TRBV6-5	TRBJ1-2	CASSPQLGRGYTF
TRBV6-1	TRBJ1-1	CASSWSYLNTEAFF
TRBV7-9	TRBJ1-1	CASSLLGLMNTEAFF
TRBV27	TRBJ1-1	CASSSGHYTEAFF
TRBV27	TRBJ2-2	CASSRTRGTGELFF
TRBV6-1	TRBJ2-6	CASRGDFSGANVLTF
TRBV18	TRBJ2-1	CASSPHEAYNEQFF
TRBV7-6	TRBJ1-1	CASSLSLGNTEAFF
TRBV7-8	TRBJ1-5	CASSLGLARAQPQHF
TRBV4-1	TRBJ1-2	CASSQDVEYYGYTF
TRBV7-2	TRBJ2-7	CASSSDPAAFYEQYF
TRBV7-2	TRBJ1-2	CASIPGQGLLYGYTF
TRBV9	TRBJ2-7	CASSRGGSYEQYF
TRBV2	TRBJ1-2	CASRATEGYSYGYTF
TRBV6-5	TRBJ1-2	CASSRNRAAGYTF
TRBV4-1	TRBJ2-3	CASSQGLRQLASTDTQYF
TRBV30	TRBJ2-6	CAWSHLWGRGNSGANVLTF
TRBV9	TRBJ1-5	CASSVGGSQGQPQHF